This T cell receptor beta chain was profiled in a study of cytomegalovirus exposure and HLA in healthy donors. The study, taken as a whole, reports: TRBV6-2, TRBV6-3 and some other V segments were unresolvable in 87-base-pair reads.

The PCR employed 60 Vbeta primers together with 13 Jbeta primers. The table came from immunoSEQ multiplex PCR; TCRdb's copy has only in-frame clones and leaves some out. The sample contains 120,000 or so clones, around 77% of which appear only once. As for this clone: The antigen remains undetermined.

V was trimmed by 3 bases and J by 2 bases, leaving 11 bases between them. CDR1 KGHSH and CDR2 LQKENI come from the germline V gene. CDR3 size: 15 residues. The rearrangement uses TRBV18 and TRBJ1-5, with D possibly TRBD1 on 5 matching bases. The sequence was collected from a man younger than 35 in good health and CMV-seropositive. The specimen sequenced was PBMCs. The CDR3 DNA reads TGTGCCAGCTCACCGCTAGACAGCGGCAATCAGCCCCAGCATTTT. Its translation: CASSPLDSGNQPQHF. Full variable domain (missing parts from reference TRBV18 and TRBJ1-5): NAGVMQNPRHLVRRRGQEARLRCSPMKGHSHVYWYRQLPEEGLKFMVYLQKENIIDESGMPKERFSAEFPKEGPSILRIQQVVRGDSAAYFCASSPLDSGNQPQHFGDGTRLSIL.